The present T cell receptor (beta chain) was sequenced within a study of blood T cell repertoires in COVID-19. On the study more broadly: The origin of the acute and convalescent COVID-19 samples was the United States, Italy and Spain. The analysed material was cDNA or gDNA that came from T cells, B-cell-depleted T cells, or PBMCs.

V lost 6 bases, J lost 6 bases, and 1 base stayed unmatched. The CDR3 extends over 13 amino acids. The germline V gene has CDR1 MDHEN and CDR2 SYDVKM. Per the original methods: Reference gene primer amplification yielded estimated nucleated cell counts. The assay was immunoSEQ multiplex PCR, and TCRdb's table has in-frame clones only and misses some. That table is the source of V, J and clone size, and D and trimming were worked out from the DNA. The sample lists hundreds of thousands of clones; 70% to 85% were seen once. The chain uses TRBV28 and TRBJ2-1; 11 bases match TRBD2. The TCR was taken from a woman aged 80 or over with acute or convalescent COVID-19. The sample comprised peripheral blood. The CDR3 loop reads CASRLAGANEQFF. In DNA form, the CDR3 reads TGTGCCAGCAGACTAGCGGGGGCCAATGAGCAGTTCTTC.